This T cell receptor (beta chain) was captured in a study of Ad26.COV2.S vaccination and SARS-CoV-2 variants. Study context: The COV1001 Ad26.COV2.S trial arm included the donor. Participants got Ad26.COV2.S intramuscularly, once or twice 56 days apart.

Study results and limitations: Reported post-vaccination CD8+ and CD4+ T cell responses to spike showed substantial breadth. Recipients of either vaccine or placebo displayed similar breadth of non-spike TCRs.

For this clone: Its antigen is unidentified.

V was clipped by 2 bases and J by 1 base, with 5 bases between them. Germline values: CDR1 SGHVS, CDR2 FQNEAQ. The CDR3 sequence is 13 residues long. Repertoires were generated with immunoSEQ multiplex PCR, while TCRdb's copy carries only in-frame clones and drops some. The data hold about 390,000 clones, with about 88% observed a single time. Noted treatment: some 20 received Ad26.COV2.S at low or high dose, single or two shots; roughly five received placebo; per-sample allocation not given. Sampling happened 63 days after the first vaccine or placebo injection. This sequence was found in a person aged 18-65 years who received the Ad26.COV2.S COVID-19 vaccine or a placebo. V gene TRBV7-8 combines with J gene TRBJ2-5; D is undetermined. The sequencing used peripheral blood, collected in a trial of Ad26.COV2.S vaccine versus placebo. The CDR3 bases are TGTGCCAGCAGCTTAAATCTCCAAGAGACCCAGTACTTC. It encodes CASSLNLQETQYF. The entire variable domain, with the rest obtained from reference TRBV7-8 and TRBJ2-5, is as follows: GAGVSQSPRYKVAKRGQDVALRCDPISGHVSLFWYQQALGQGPEFLTYFQNEAQLDKSGLPSDRFFAERPEGSVSTLKIQRTQQEDSAVYLCASSLNLQETQYFGPGTRLLVL.